A selection of T cell receptor beta chains follows, all from one sample in a study of blood T cell repertoires in COVID-19. This table comes from immunoSEQ multiplex PCR, and its TCRdb copy is limited to in-frame clones, with some not included. The data hold hundreds of thousands of clones, with about 89% observed a single time. The sequencing input was peripheral blood. These receptors all stem from a woman aged 40 to 50 who had recovered from COVID-19. Each CDR3 is given with its conserved first and last residue. D genes are given only for firm matches. Part of the rows lack a size; the others show once, few, many or a class for expanded clones.

size	V	D	J	CDR3	DNA
once	TRBV11-3	-	TRBJ2-3	CASSLGGEGTDTQYF	TGTGCCAGCAGCTTAGGAGGAGAAGGCACAGATACGCAGTATTTT
-	TRBV5-1	-	TRBJ2-7	CASSLGGFVDEQYF	TGCGCCAGCAGCTTGGGCGGATTTGTCGACGAGCAGTACTTC
-	TRBV18	TRBD1	TRBJ1-5	CASSPRTGGDNQPQHF	TGTGCCAGCTCACCAAGGACAGGGGGCGACAATCAGCCCCAGCATTTT
-	TRBV11-3	TRBD1	TRBJ2-2	CASSLGLDRGTGELFF	TGTGCCAGCAGCTTAGGGCTGGACAGGGGGACCGGGGAGCTGTTTTTT
once	TRBV2	-	TRBJ1-2	CASSQLDRSLGYTF	TGTGCCAGCAGCCAGTTAGACAGATCCCTAGGCTACACCTTC
-	TRBV18	TRBD1	TRBJ2-7	CASSQGGQGAAEQYF	TGTGCCAGCTCCCAGGGAGGACAGGGGGCGGCCGAGCAGTACTTC
-	TRBV14	-	TRBJ1-2	CASSQDRLYGYTF	TGTGCCAGCAGCCAAGACAGGCTTTATGGCTACACCTTC
few	TRBV10-1	-	TRBJ1-1	CASSGQSTSLTEAFF	TGCGCCAGCAGTGGACAGTCTACGTCCCTCACTGAAGCTTTCTTT
-	TRBV19	TRBD1	TRBJ1-2	CASSPLEGGAGYGYTF	TGTGCCAGTAGTCCCCTAGAAGGGGGCGCTGGCTATGGCTACACCTTC
few	TRBV10-1	-	TRBJ1-5	CASIQGCNQPQHF	TGCGCCAGTATACAGGGCTGCAATCAGCCCCAGCATTTT
-	TRBV11-3	-	TRBJ2-2	CASSRTGDGAGELFF	TGTGCCAGCAGCCGGACGGGGGACGGCGCCGGGGAGCTGTTTTTT
-	TRBV27	TRBD1	TRBJ1-5	CASSRTGGDQPQHF	TGTGCCAGCAGCCGGACAGGGGGCGATCAGCCCCAGCATTTT
-	TRBV7-9	-	TRBJ1-1	CASSSEGDTEAFF	TGTGCCAGCAGCTCCGAAGGGGACACTGAAGCTTTCTTT
-	TRBV5-1	TRBD1	TRBJ1-1	CASSLEGAWAEAFF	TGCGCCAGCAGCTTGGAGGGGGCGTGGGCTGAAGCTTTCTTT
-	TRBV4-3	-	TRBJ1-4	CASSHRTRGEKLFF	TGCGCCAGCAGCCACCGGACCCGGGGTGAAAAACTGTTTTTT
-	TRBV19	TRBD2	TRBJ2-1	CASSTRLAGSSYNEQFF	TGTGCCAGTAGTACGCGACTAGCGGGATCCTCCTACAATGAGCAGTTCTTC
-	TRBV11-2	-	TRBJ2-7	CASSSVRGGEQYF	TGTGCCAGCAGCTCTGTTAGGGGCGGCGAGCAGTACTTC
-	TRBV6-1	TRBD1	TRBJ1-2	CASSRDRLYNYGYTF	TGTGCCAGCAGTCGGGACAGACTTTACAACTATGGCTACACCTTC
-	TRBV29-1	-	TRBJ2-1	CSAPRGGEQFF	TGCAGCGCCCCGCGGGGAGGTGAGCAGTTCTTC
-	TRBV27	-	TRBJ1-4	CASSFTGRINEKLFF	TGTGCCAGCAGTTTCACAGGTCGGATAAACGAAAAACTGTTTTTT
-	TRBV5-8	-	TRBJ1-4	CASSGGAFEEKLFF	TGTGCCAGCAGCGGGGGGGCCTTCGAGGAAAAACTGTTTTTT
-	TRBV19	-	TRBJ1-4	CASSTGEWRLFF	TGTGCCAGTAGTACGGGAGAATGGAGGCTGTTTTTT
-	TRBV5-6	TRBD2	TRBJ2-1	CASSPNGRGGYNEQFF	TGTGCCAGCAGCCCCAATGGGCGCGGGGGCTACAATGAGCAGTTCTTC
-	TRBV30	-	TRBJ1-1	CAWSVHGGNTEAFF	TGTGCCTGGAGTGTTCATGGAGGGAACACTGAAGCTTTCTTT
-	TRBV21-1	-	TRBJ2-7	CASSTYQGYAYEQYF	TGTGCCAGCAGCACTTACCAGGGGTATGCCTACGAGCAGTACTTC
once	TRBV5-1	-	TRBJ1-2	CASSSPGTWGYTF	TGCGCCAGCAGCTCCCCGGGAACTTGGGGCTACACCTTC
-	TRBV5-4	-	TRBJ1-1	CASSWGGAMNTEAFF	TGTGCCAGCAGCTGGGGGGGGGCCATGAACACTGAAGCTTTCTTT
-	TRBV5-1	TRBD1	TRBJ1-2	CASSLGTGESPNYGYTF	TGCGCCAGCAGCCTCGGGACAGGGGAATCCCCTAACTATGGCTACACCTTC